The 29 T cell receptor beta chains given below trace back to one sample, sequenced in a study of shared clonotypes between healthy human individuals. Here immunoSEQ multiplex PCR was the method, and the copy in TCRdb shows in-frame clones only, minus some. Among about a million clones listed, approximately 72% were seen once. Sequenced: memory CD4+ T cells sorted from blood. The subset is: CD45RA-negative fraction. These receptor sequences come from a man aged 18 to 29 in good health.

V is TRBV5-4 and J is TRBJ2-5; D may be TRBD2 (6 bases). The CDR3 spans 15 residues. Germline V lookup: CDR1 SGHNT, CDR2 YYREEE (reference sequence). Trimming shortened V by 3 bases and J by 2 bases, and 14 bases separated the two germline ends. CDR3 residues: CASSSGSNWQETQYF. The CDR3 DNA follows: TGTGCCAGCAGCTCCGGGAGCAATTGGCAAGAGACCCAGTACTTC.

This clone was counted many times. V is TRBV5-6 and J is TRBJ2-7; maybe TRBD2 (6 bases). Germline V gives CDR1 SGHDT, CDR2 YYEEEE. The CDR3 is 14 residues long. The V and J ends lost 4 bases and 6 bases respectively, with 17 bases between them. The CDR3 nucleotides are TGTGCCAGCAGCCCAGGGACTGGGTCCCGCGAGCAGTACTTC. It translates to CASSPGTGSREQYF.

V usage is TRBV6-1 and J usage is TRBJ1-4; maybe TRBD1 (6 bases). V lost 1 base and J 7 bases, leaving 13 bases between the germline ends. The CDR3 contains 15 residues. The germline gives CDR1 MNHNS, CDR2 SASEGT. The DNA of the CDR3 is TGTGCCAGCAGTGAAGTTCAGGGGCCGGGTGAAAAACTGTTTTTT. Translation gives CASSEVQGPGEKLFF.

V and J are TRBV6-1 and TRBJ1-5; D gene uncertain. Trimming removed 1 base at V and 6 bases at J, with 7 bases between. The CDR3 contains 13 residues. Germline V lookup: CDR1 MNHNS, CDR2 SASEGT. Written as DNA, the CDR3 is TGTGCCAGCAGTGAAGGGGCCCCTCAGCCCCAGCATTTT. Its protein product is CASSEGAPQPQHF.

The CDR3 protein is CSVLDSYEQYF. The DNA for the CDR3 is TGCAGTGTCTTAGACAGCTACGAGCAGTACTTC. The chain has TRBV20-1 and TRBJ2-7, with D tentatively TRBD1 (5 bases). This CDR3 is built from 11 residues. Germline loops: CDR1 DFQATT, CDR2 SNEGSKA (reference sequence). The V end was cut by 7 bases, the J end by 3 bases, with 10 bases between.

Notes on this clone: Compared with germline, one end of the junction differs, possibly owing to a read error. CDR3 DNA sequence: TGTGCCAGCAGTCACTCGGGGGCTTGGGAAGAGACCCAGTACTTC. Translated: CASSHSGAWEETQYF. The genes are TRBV6-5 and TRBJ2-5; D possibly uses TRBD1 or TRBD2 (6 bases each). Germline assignment: CDR1 MNHEY and CDR2 SVGAGI. CDR3 length: 15 residues.

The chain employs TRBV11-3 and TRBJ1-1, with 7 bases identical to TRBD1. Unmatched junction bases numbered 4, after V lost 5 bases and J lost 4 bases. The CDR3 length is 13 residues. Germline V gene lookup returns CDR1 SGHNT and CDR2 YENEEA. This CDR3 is CASSINRGTEAFF. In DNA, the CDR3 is TGTGCCAGCAGCATAAACAGGGGCACTGAAGCTTTCTTT.

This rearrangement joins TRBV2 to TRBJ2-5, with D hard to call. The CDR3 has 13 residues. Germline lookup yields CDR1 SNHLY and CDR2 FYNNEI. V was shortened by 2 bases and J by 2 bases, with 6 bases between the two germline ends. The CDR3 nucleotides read TGTGCCAGCAGTGAACTAGAGCAAGAGACCCAGTACTTC. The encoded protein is CASSELEQETQYF.

For the CDR3, the DNA is TGTGCCAGCAGCCCGACGACAGGGCTTTTCTTTTACAATGAGCAGTTCTTC. Protein: CASSPTTGLFFYNEQFF. The chain couples TRBV7-8 to TRBJ2-1; 7 bases match TRBD1. This CDR3 has 17 residues. J lost 4 bases, V lost 5 bases, and 14 bases had no gene match. Germline-derived CDR1 and CDR2 are SGHVS and FQNEAQ.

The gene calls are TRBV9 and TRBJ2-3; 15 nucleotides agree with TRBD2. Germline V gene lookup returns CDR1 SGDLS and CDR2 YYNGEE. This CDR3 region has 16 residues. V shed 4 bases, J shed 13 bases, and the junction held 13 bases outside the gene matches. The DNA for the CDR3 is TGTGCCAGCAGCCCAGGACCGGGACTAGCGGGGGGCGACAAGTATTTT. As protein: CASSPGPGLAGGDKYF.

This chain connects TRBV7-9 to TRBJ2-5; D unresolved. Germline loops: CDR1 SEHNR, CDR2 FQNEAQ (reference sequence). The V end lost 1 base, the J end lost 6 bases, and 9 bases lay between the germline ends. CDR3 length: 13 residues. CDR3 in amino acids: CASSLDTKKTQYF. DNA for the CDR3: TGTGCCAGCAGCTTAGATACTAAAAAGACCCAGTACTTC.

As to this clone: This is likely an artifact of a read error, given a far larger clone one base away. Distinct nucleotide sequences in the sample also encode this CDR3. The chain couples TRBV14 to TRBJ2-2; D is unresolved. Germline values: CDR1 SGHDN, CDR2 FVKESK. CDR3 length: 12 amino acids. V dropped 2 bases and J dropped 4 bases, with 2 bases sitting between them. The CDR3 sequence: CASSQTTGELFF. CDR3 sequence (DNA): TGTGCCAGCAGCCAAACCACCGGGGAGCTGTTTTTT.

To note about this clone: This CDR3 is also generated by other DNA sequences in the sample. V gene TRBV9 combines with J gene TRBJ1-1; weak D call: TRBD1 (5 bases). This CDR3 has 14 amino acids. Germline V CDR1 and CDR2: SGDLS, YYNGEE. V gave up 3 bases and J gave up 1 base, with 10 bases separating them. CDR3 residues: CASSAGTANTEAFF. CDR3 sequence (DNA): TGTGCCAGCAGCGCCGGGACGGCGAACACTGAAGCTTTCTTT.

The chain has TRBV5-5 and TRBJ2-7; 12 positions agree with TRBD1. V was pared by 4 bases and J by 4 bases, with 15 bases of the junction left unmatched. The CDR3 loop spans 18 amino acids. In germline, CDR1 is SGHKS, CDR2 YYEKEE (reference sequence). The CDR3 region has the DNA TGTGCCAGCAGCACAATTCACACCGGGACAGGGGGCGGGTACGAGCAGTACTTC. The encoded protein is CASSTIHTGTGGGYEQYF.

CDR3 sequence (DNA): TGTGCCTGGAGGTCGGGGGGCTATGGCTACACCTTC. Protein product: CAWRSGGYGYTF. The gene calls are TRBV30 and TRBJ1-2; a possible D gene is TRBD1 (5 bases). CDR1 is GTSNPN and CDR2 is SVGIG in the germline V gene (reference sequence). V dropped 3 bases and J dropped 4 bases, with 9 bases sitting between them. The CDR3 runs to 12 residues.

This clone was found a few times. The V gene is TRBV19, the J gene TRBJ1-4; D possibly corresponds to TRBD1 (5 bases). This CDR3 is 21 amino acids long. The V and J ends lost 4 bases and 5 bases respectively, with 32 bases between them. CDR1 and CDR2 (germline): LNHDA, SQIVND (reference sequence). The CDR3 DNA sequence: TGTGCCAGTAGTAAGGATTCGTTGTCCCCCCCGGGGGGGTCCCCAAATGAAAAACTGTTTTTT. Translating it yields CASSKDSLSPPGGSPNEKLFF.

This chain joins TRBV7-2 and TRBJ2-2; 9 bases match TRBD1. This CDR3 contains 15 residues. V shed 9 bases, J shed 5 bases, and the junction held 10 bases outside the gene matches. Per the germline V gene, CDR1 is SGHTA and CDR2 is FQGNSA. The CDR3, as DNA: TGTGCCAGTATCCCCGGGACAGGGACGACCGGGGAGCTGTTTTTT. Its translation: CASIPGTGTTGELFF.

CDR3 residues: CASRPAADPDQPQHF. The CDR3 region has the DNA TGTGCCAGTCGACCGGCCGCTGACCCAGATCAGCCCCAGCATTTT. The rearrangement uses TRBV19 and TRBJ1-5; D remains ambiguous. Germline CDR1 LNHDA, CDR2 SQIVND (reference sequence). The CDR3 contains 15 residues. V lost 8 bases, J lost 5 bases, and 19 bases lay in between.

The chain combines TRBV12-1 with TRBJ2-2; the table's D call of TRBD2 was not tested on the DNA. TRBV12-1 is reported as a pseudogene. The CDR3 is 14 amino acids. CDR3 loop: CASSFTAGGPELFF. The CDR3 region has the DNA TGTGCCAGCAGCTTTACAGCGGGGGGGCCGGAGCTGTTTTTT.

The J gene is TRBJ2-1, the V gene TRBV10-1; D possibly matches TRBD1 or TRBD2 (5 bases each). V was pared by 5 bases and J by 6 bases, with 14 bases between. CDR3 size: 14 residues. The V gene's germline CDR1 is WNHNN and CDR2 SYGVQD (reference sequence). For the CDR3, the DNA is TGCGCCAGCAGTTGGGGGAGTAGAGGCAATGAGCAGTTCTTC. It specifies CASSWGSRGNEQFF.

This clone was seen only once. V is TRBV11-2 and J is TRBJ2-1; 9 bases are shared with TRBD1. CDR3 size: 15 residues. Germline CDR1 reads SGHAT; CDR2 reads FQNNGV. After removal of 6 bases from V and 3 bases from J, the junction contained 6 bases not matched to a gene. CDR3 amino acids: CASSYGQGFYNEQFF. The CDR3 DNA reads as TGTGCCAGCAGTTATGGACAGGGGTTCTACAATGAGCAGTTCTTC.

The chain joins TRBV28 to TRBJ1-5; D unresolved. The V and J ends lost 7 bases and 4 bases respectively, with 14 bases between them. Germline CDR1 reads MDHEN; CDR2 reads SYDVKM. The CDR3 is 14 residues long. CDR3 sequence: CASKSPTENQPQHF. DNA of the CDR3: TGTGCCAGCAAGAGTCCGACGGAGAATCAGCCCCAGCATTTT.

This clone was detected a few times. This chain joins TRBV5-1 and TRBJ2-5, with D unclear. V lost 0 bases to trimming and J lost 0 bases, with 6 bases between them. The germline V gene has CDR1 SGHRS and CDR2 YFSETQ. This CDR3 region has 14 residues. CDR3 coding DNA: TGCGCCAGCAGCTTGGGACTGTACCAAGAGACCCAGTACTTC. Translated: CASSLGLYQETQYF.

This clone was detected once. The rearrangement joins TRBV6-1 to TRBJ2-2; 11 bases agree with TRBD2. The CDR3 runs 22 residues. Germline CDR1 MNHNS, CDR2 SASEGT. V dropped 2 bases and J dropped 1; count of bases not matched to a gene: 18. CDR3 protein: CASSERRGTSGVLYWNTGELFF. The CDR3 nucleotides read TGTGCCAGCAGTGAAAGAAGAGGGACTAGCGGAGTACTCTATTGGAACACCGGGGAGCTGTTTTTT.

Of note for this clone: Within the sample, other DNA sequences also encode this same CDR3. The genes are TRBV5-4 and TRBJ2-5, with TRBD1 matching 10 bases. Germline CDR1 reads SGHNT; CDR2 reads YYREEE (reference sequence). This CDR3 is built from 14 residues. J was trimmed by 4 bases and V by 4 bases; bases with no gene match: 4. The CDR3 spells CASSPDRGRETQYF. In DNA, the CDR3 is TGTGCCAGCAGCCCAGACAGGGGGCGAGAGACCCAGTACTTC.

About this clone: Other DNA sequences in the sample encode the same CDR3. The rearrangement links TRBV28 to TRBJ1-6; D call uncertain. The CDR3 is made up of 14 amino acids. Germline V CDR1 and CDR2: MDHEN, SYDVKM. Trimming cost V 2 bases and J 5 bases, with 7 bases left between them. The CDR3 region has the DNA TGTGCCAGCAGTTTAAGACACGATAATTCACCCCTCCACTTT. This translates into CASSLRHDNSPLHF.

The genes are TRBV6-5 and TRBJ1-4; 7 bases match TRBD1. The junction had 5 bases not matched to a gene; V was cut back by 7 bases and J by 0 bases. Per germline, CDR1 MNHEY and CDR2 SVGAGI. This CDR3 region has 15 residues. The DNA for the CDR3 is TGTGCCAGCAAGCGACAGGGATCAACTAATGAAAAACTGTTTTTT. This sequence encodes CASKRQGSTNEKLFF.

CDR3 loop: CASSRDRLNTGELFF. The CDR3 DNA is TGTGCCAGCAGTCGCGACAGGTTAAACACCGGGGAGCTGTTTTTT. The gene calls are TRBV11-2 and TRBJ2-2; weak D call: TRBD1 (6 bases). Germline loops: CDR1 SGHAT, CDR2 FQNNGV. The CDR3 has 15 residues. The germline V and J ends were trimmed by 6 bases and 2 bases, with 13 bases remaining between them.

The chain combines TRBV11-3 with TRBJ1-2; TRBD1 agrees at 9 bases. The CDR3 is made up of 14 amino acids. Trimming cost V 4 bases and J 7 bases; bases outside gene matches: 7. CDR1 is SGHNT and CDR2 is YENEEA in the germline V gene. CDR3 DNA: TGTGCCAGCAGCTCTACAGGGGGCATAGGTGGCTACACCTTC. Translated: CASSSTGGIGGYTF.